These 32 T cell receptor beta chains were all obtained from the same sample, sequenced in a study of technical replicates of blood from several donors. Assay: immunoSEQ multiplex PCR; the TCRdb copy retains only in-frame clones and omits some. The table lists 100,000 or so clones, about 94% of them singletons, with around 0.22% in the top ten. Sequenced input: T cells isolated from PBMCs. The receptors shown here come from a human donor in good health.

The chain combines TRBV10-1 with TRBJ2-1; D gene ambiguous. The ends were cut back, 2 bases at V and 3 bases at J, with 8 bases in the middle. In germline, CDR1 is WNHNN, CDR2 SYGVQD (reference sequence). The CDR3 runs 14 residues. The CDR3 DNA follows: TGCGCCAGCAGTGAGAGGCTAGTCTACAATGAGCAGTTCTTC. This gives the protein CASSERLVYNEQFF.

This chain joins TRBV6-1 and TRBJ1-5; the D is unclear. Trimming cost V 1 base and J 6 bases, with 13 bases left between them. The CDR3 runs 15 residues. Germline V lookup: CDR1 MNHNS, CDR2 SASEGT. The chain's CDR3 is CASSEGAQAGQPQHF. Here the CDR3 DNA reads TGTGCCAGCAGTGAAGGGGCCCAAGCGGGTCAGCCCCAGCATTTT.

The J gene is TRBJ1-1, the V gene TRBV12-5; D remains ambiguous. Germline assignment: CDR1 LGHNT and CDR2 FRNRAP. This CDR3 contains 11 residues. V dropped 7 bases and J dropped 8 bases, with 11 bases sitting between them. The CDR3 loop is CASESGGEAFF. In nucleotides, the CDR3 is TGTGCTAGTGAGAGCGGAGGGGAAGCTTTCTTT.

The gene calls are TRBV4-1 and TRBJ2-7; TRBD1 is a possible D gene (6 bases). V was cut by 0 bases and J by 5 bases, with 14 bases left in between. Germline V gives CDR1 MGHRA, CDR2 YSYEKL. CDR3 size: 15 residues. The CDR3 region has the DNA TGCGCCAGCAGCCAAGACCAGGGGAGAGCCCACGAGCAGTACTTC. Translating gives CASSQDQGRAHEQYF.

The V and J genes are TRBV19 and TRBJ1-5, with D possibly TRBD1 on 5 matching bases. Germline V lookup: CDR1 LNHDA, CDR2 SQIVND (reference sequence). V lost 5 bases and J 0 bases, leaving 11 bases between the germline ends. This CDR3 region has 15 residues. The CDR3 sequence: CASSQGGLSNQPQHF. CDR3 nucleotides: TGTGCCAGTAGTCAGGGAGGACTTAGCAATCAGCCCCAGCATTTT.

This clone was observed a single time. The chain uses TRBV4-2 and TRBJ2-2, with a weak D call TRBD2 (5 bases). Germline values: CDR1 LGHNA, CDR2 YNFKEQ. The CDR3 loop spans 14 amino acids. The V and J ends lost 2 bases and 7 bases respectively, with 11 bases between them. In DNA form, the CDR3 reads TGTGCCAGCAGCCAACAGGAGGACTTCGGGGAGCTGTTTTTT. Residues: CASSQQEDFGELFF.

CDR3 sequence: CSVVDSRQGNEKLFF. The DNA for the CDR3 is TGCAGCGTGGTGGACAGCCGTCAAGGAAATGAAAAACTGTTTTTT. The genes are TRBV29-1 and TRBJ1-4, with a possible D match to TRBD1 (6 bases). The CDR3 is 15 residues long. Germline V lookup: CDR1 SQVTM, CDR2 ANQGSEA. V shed 6 bases and J shed 5 bases, with 19 bases lying between them. Drawing the rest from reference TRBV29-1 and TRBJ1-4, the complete variable domain is SAVISQKPSRDICQRGTSLTIQCQVDSQVTMMFWYRQQPGQSLTLIATANQGSEATYESGFVIDKFPISRPNLTFSTLTVSNMSPEDSSIYLCSVVDSRQGNEKLFFGSGTQLSVL.

This chain joins TRBV19 and TRBJ1-5, with D unclear. Germline-derived CDR1 and CDR2 are LNHDA and SQIVND (reference sequence). The CDR3 is 17 residues long. Trimming took off 3 bases at V and 0 bases at J, with 15 bases between the two ends. The DNA of the CDR3 is TGTGCCAGTAGTATTATTTCAGCAGGATATAGCAATCAGCCCCAGCATTTT. As protein: CASSIISAGYSNQPQHF.

The chain combines TRBV19 with TRBJ2-3, with 9 bases identical to TRBD2. The CDR3 runs 17 residues. Germline values: CDR1 LNHDA, CDR2 SQIVND (reference sequence). V dropped 5 bases and J dropped 2; count of bases not matched to a gene: 11. This CDR3 reads CASSLGLAGPHTDTQYF. The CDR3 DNA is TGTGCCAGTAGTTTAGGGCTAGCGGGGCCCCACACAGATACGCAGTATTTT.

The CDR3 nucleotides read TGTGCCAGCAGTCCGGGACTAGCGGGGGGGACCGGGGAGCTGTTTTTT. It specifies CASSPGLAGGTGELFF. V is TRBV2 and J is TRBJ2-2; 16 bases align to TRBD2. Germline trimming cut 5 bases from V and 5 bases from J; bases unmatched to any gene: 2. CDR1 and CDR2 (germline): SNHLY, FYNNEI. The CDR3 runs 16 residues.

V gene TRBV27 combines with J gene TRBJ1-1, with 8 positions matching TRBD1. Germline V gene lookup returns CDR1 MNHEY and CDR2 SMNVEV (reference sequence). The CDR3 has 15 amino acids. After removal of 2 bases from V and 0 bases from J, the junction contained 2 bases not matched to a gene. In nucleotides, the CDR3 is TGTGCCAGCAGTTTAACAGGGGGTTTGAACACTGAAGCTTTCTTT. Its protein product is CASSLTGGLNTEAFF.

The rearrangement joins TRBV19 to TRBJ1-5; no reliable D call. This CDR3 spans 12 amino acids. The germline V and J ends were trimmed by 5 bases and 5 bases, with 7 bases remaining between them. CDR1 and CDR2 from the germline V gene are LNHDA and SQIVND (reference sequence). The CDR3 bases are TGTGCCAGTAGTTTCGGGGATCAGCCCCAGCATTTT. It specifies CASSFGDQPQHF.

V usage is TRBV28 and J usage is TRBJ1-2; 10 bases match TRBD1. In germline, CDR1 is MDHEN, CDR2 SYDVKM. The CDR3 runs 14 residues. V trimming: 6 bases; J trimming: 4 bases; junction bases outside the gene matches: 5. The CDR3 here is CASSQGQGRYGYTF. Here the CDR3 DNA reads TGTGCCAGCAGCCAGGGACAGGGGCGCTATGGCTACACCTTC.

J is TRBJ2-4 and V is TRBV21-1; the D segment call TRBD2 is taken from the table without a DNA check. TRBV21-1 is noted as a pseudogene. The CDR3 is 19 residues long. The CDR3: CASSKVVAGLFTAKNIQYF. The DNA of the CDR3 is TGTGCCAGCAGCAAAGTGGTAGCGGGACTCTTTACAGCCAAAAACATTCAGTACTTC.

V is TRBV28 and J is TRBJ2-7; 7 nucleotides match TRBD1. V lost 10 bases, J lost 4 bases, and 10 bases stayed unmatched. Germline V gives CDR1 MDHEN, CDR2 SYDVKM. This CDR3 is built from 13 residues. DNA of the CDR3: TGTGCCATTACGACAGGGAATGGGTACGAGCAGTACTTC. Translation gives CAITTGNGYEQYF.

The chain joins TRBV4-1 to TRBJ1-1; possibly TRBD1 for D (5 bases). This CDR3 comprises 14 residues. V was shortened by 3 bases and J by 0 bases, with 8 bases between the two germline ends. Germline lookup yields CDR1 MGHRA and CDR2 YSYEKL. The CDR3 DNA reads as TGCGCCAGCAGCCAGGGGGGATTGAACACTGAAGCTTTCTTT. The encoded protein is CASSQGGLNTEAFF.

The count of this clone is one. The V gene is TRBV6-5, the J gene TRBJ2-3; 7 bases fit TRBD2. Looked up from germline, CDR1 is MNHEY and CDR2 is SVGAGI. The CDR3 is 16 amino acids. The ends lost 4 bases at V and 2 bases at J; junction bases unmatched: 9. CDR3: CASSSLAAMNTDTQYF. Written as DNA, the CDR3 is TGTGCCAGCAGTTCCCTAGCGGCCATGAACACAGATACGCAGTATTTT.

The rearrangement links TRBV19 to TRBJ2-7; 7 bases fit TRBD2. This CDR3 region has 13 residues. After removal of 5 bases from V and 4 bases from J, the junction contained 5 bases not matched to a gene. Germline-derived CDR1 and CDR2 are LNHDA and SQIVND (reference sequence). This CDR3 reads CASSPTGGYEQYF. The CDR3 DNA is TGTGCCAGTAGTCCGACGGGGGGATACGAGCAGTACTTC.

The V call is TRBV6-1, the J call TRBJ2-3; 12 positions agree with TRBD2. CDR1 is MNHNS and CDR2 is SASEGT in the germline V gene. The CDR3 runs 15 residues. V was pared by 6 bases and J by 5 bases, with 6 bases of the junction left unmatched. CDR3 sequence reads: CASRPLAGGRDTQYF. The CDR3 DNA reads TGTGCCAGCAGACCACTAGCGGGGGGCCGAGATACGCAGTATTTT.

The chain combines TRBV9 with TRBJ2-7, with TRBD2 matching over 7 bases. Germline V gene lookup returns CDR1 SGDLS and CDR2 YYNGEE. This CDR3 is 16 amino acids long. With V trimmed by 0 bases and J by 2 bases, 8 bases remained unmatched. Here the CDR3 reads CASSVGPSAGAYEQYF. The CDR3 DNA reads as TGTGCCAGCAGCGTAGGACCGAGCGCGGGAGCCTACGAGCAGTACTTC.

This clone was seen just once. The chain joins TRBV11-3 to TRBJ1-1; 8 positions match TRBD1. The CDR3 is 15 amino acids. The germline gives CDR1 SGHNT, CDR2 YENEEA. The V gene end was trimmed by 4 bases and the J gene end by 1 base; junction bases not matched to a gene: 5. CDR3 sequence reads: CASSSLTGANTEAFF. The CDR3 coding sequence is TGTGCCAGCAGCTCACTGACAGGGGCGAACACTGAAGCTTTCTTT.

The chain combines TRBV28 with TRBJ2-3; D is undetermined. The CDR3 sequence is 14 residues long. V lost 2 bases and J 0 bases, leaving 6 bases between the germline ends. Germline CDR1 MDHEN, CDR2 SYDVKM. CDR3 bases: TGTGCCAGCAGTTTACTGACTAGCACAGATACGCAGTATTTT. It specifies CASSLLTSTDTQYF.

The chain has TRBV6-4 and TRBJ2-7, with D possibly matching TRBD2 (7 bases). This CDR3 has 13 residues. Germline CDR1 MRHNA, CDR2 SNTAGT. V lost 6 bases to trimming and J lost 3 bases, with 12 bases between them. CDR3 protein: CASRGGADYEQYF. CDR3 DNA sequence: TGTGCCAGCAGGGGGGGGGCAGACTACGAGCAGTACTTC.

The V gene is TRBV27, the J gene TRBJ1-1, with unresolved D. The germline gives CDR1 MNHEY, CDR2 SMNVEV (reference sequence). The V end was cut by 7 bases, the J end by 6 bases, with 15 bases between. This CDR3 has 13 amino acids. DNA for the CDR3: TGTGCCAGCAAAACCCGGAGTTTGTCTGAAGCTTTCTTT. Translation: CASKTRSLSEAFF.

The V call is TRBV6-5, the J call TRBJ1-1; no reliable D call. V lost 6 bases and J 1 base, leaving 9 bases between the germline ends. The CDR3 sequence is 13 residues long. Germline V gives CDR1 MNHEY, CDR2 SVGAGI. The CDR3 loop reads CASSTGGNTEAFF. The DNA of the CDR3 is TGTGCCAGCAGCACCGGTGGGAACACTGAAGCTTTCTTT.

The chain couples TRBV28 to TRBJ2-3, with TRBD2 matching 8 bases. CDR1 MDHEN and CDR2 SYDVKM come from the germline V gene. CDR3 length: 19 residues. The trim removed 3 bases at V and 0 bases at J, leaving 14 bases unmatched. This CDR3 is CASSLLGDYSGASTDTQYF. CDR3 in DNA: TGTGCCAGCAGTTTGTTAGGAGACTATAGCGGGGCTAGCACAGATACGCAGTATTTT.

The rearrangement uses TRBV5-1 and TRBJ2-1, with 9 nucleotides matching TRBD2. Germline assignment: CDR1 SGHRS and CDR2 YFSETQ. The trim removed 0 bases at V and 5 bases at J, leaving 3 bases unmatched. The CDR3 has 15 residues. CDR3 bases: TGCGCCAGCAGCTTGGCTCTAGCGGGGAACAATGAGCAGTTCTTC. It specifies CASSLALAGNNEQFF.

V gene TRBV9 combines with J gene TRBJ1-1, with 8 positions matching TRBD1. CDR3 length: 16 residues. The trim removed 0 bases at V and 4 bases at J, leaving 8 bases unmatched. CDR1 SGDLS and CDR2 YYNGEE come from the germline V gene. The CDR3: CASSVEQGGRGTEAFF. The CDR3 DNA follows: TGTGCCAGCAGCGTAGAACAGGGGGGAAGGGGCACTGAAGCTTTCTTT.

V usage is TRBV5-4 and J usage is TRBJ2-5; TRBD2 matches 7 bases. The V and J ends lost 6 bases and 1 base, in that order; junction bases with no gene match: 9. The CDR3 is 15 residues long. CDR1 and CDR2 from the germline V gene are SGHNT and YYREEE (reference sequence). In nucleotides, the CDR3 is TGTGCCAGCACCCCTACAGGCGGGAGCCAAGAGACCCAGTACTTC. Amino acid sequence: CASTPTGGSQETQYF. Together with reference TRBV5-4 and TRBJ2-5, the CDR3 gives the full variable domain: ETGVTQSPTHLIKTRGQQVTLRCSSQSGHNTVSWYQQALGQGPQFIFQYYREEENGRGNFPPRFSGLQFPNYSSELNVNALELDDSALYLCASTPTGGSQETQYFGPGTRLLVL.

The chain recombines TRBV11-1 with TRBJ2-5, with D possibly TRBD2 on 7 matching bases. The CDR3 length is 17 residues. Looked up from germline, CDR1 is SGHAT and CDR2 is FQDESV (reference sequence). Trimming pared 2 bases from V and 4 bases from J, leaving 20 bases between. The CDR3, as DNA: TGTGCCAGCAGCTTATTGCGGGGGCTGGCAATGGGAGAGACCCAGTACTTC. Translating it yields CASSLLRGLAMGETQYF. Complete variable domain (other parts from reference TRBV11-1 and TRBJ2-5): EAEVAQSPRYKITEKSQAVAFWCDPISGHATLYWYRQILGQGPELLVQFQDESVVDDSQLPKDRFSAERLKGVDSTLKIQPAELGDSAMYLCASSLLRGLAMGETQYFGPGTRLLVL.

This sequence joins TRBV11-3 and TRBJ2-1; D may be TRBD2 (5 bases). The CDR3 has 12 residues. V lost 3 bases, J lost 6 bases, and 6 bases lay in between. Per the germline V gene, CDR1 is SGHNT and CDR2 is YENEEA. The CDR3 sequence: CASSFGSNEQFF. CDR3 bases: TGTGCCAGCAGCTTTGGGAGCAATGAGCAGTTCTTC.

J is TRBJ2-2 and V is TRBV10-3; D not certain. The germline V gene encodes CDR1 ENHRY and CDR2 SYGVKD. V lost 3 bases and J lost 5, with 10 bases in between. This CDR3 has 14 residues. The CDR3 coding sequence is TGTGCCATCAGTGACTCGGTTAGTACCGGGGAGCTGTTTTTT. Amino acids: CAISDSVSTGELFF.